The 22 T cell receptor beta chains listed next were all sequenced from one sample in a study of identical twins. TCRdb processed the 5' RACE reads anew with MiXCR; each CDR3 protein has one entry. The table lists around 250,000 distinct CDR3 sequences, more than 9.5% of them singletons, with around 4% in the top ten. The data were also submitted as part of a second study, on yellow fever vaccine responses in identical twins.

Sequencing was done on a sample of memory (CD45RO+) T cells sorted from blood. The receptors derive from a woman in her late teens or twenties in good health.

The chain combines TRBV5-1 with TRBJ2-2; TRBD1 agrees at 7 bases. Germline CDR1 SGHRS, CDR2 YFSETQ. V lost 4 bases, J lost 4 bases, and 10 bases stayed unmatched. The CDR3 has 16 amino acids. The CDR3 DNA sequence: TGCGCCAGCAGCATCATGGGACAGACCCCCACCGGGGAGCTGTTTTTT. It specifies CASSIMGQTPTGELFF.

The chain joins TRBV7-6 to TRBJ2-2; perhaps TRBD2 as D (5 bases). Germline values: CDR1 SGHVS, CDR2 FNYEAQ. The V gene lost 0 bases and the J gene lost 8 bases, with 13 bases spanning the gap. This CDR3 is 15 amino acids long. The CDR3 DNA sequence: TGTGCCAGCAGCTTAGCTGGCAGGTGGAGGGGGGAGCTGTTTTTT. Its translation: CASSLAGRWRGELFF.

V gene TRBV7-9 combines with J gene TRBJ1-2; weak D call: TRBD1 (5 bases). The V and J ends lost 5 bases and 2 bases respectively, with 15 bases between them. This CDR3 spans 15 amino acids. Germline values: CDR1 SEHNR, CDR2 FQNEAQ (reference sequence). DNA of the CDR3: TGTGCCAGCAGCCCCGGGGCAGTGTACAACTATGGCTACACCTTC. It encodes CASSPGAVYNYGYTF.

The genes are TRBV12-3 or TRBV12-4 and TRBJ1-2; perhaps TRBD1 as D (5 bases). CDR3 length equals 15 residues. Deletions cut 6 bases from V and 8 bases from J, with 22 bases between. The chain's CDR3 is CASRQAGTGDGGYTF. CDR3 DNA sequence: TGTGCCAGCAGGCAAGCCGGGACGGGAGACGGGGGCTACACCTTC.

This clonotype was found many times. V usage is TRBV20-1 and J usage is TRBJ2-3, with TRBD1 identical over 8 bases. Trimming cost V 5 bases and J 5 bases; bases outside gene matches: 21. The CDR3 is made up of 18 amino acids. CDR1 and CDR2 from the germline V gene are DFQATT and SNEGSKA (reference sequence). CDR3 residues: CSAEPQLIGTGFQDTQYF. In DNA, the CDR3 is TGCAGTGCTGAACCCCAACTCATCGGGACAGGATTTCAAGATACGCAGTATTTT.

The table lists this clonotype with many counts. The V and J genes are TRBV20-1 and TRBJ1-2; no clear D gene. From germline, CDR1 is DFQATT and CDR2 SNEGSKA (reference sequence). The CDR3 is 12 residues long. The germline V and J ends were trimmed by 0 bases and 8 bases, with 10 bases remaining between them. CDR3 residues: CSARDGLSGYTF. The CDR3 nucleotides are TGCAGTGCTAGAGACGGCCTCTCCGGCTACACCTTC.

The chain uses TRBV28 and TRBJ2-7; tentatively, D is TRBD2 (5 bases). CDR1 is MDHEN and CDR2 is SYDVKM in the germline V gene. Trimming shortened V by 5 bases and J by 3 bases, and 20 bases separated the two germline ends. The CDR3 is made up of 16 amino acids. The CDR3 nucleotides are TGTGCCAGCAGTCCCTCCTCCGAGGGAGTGGGCTACGAGCAGTACTTC. Translated, it gives CASSPSSEGVGYEQYF.

This rearrangement joins TRBV25-1 to TRBJ2-7; 12 bases are shared with TRBD2. The CDR3 sequence is 18 residues long. Trimming took 5 bases from V and 3 from J; bases not matched to a gene: 14. Germline-derived CDR1 and CDR2 are MGHDK and SYGVNS. CDR3 in amino acids: CASSKLASGRAGVYEQYF. Written as DNA, the CDR3 is TGTGCCAGCAGTAAACTGGCTAGCGGGAGGGCCGGAGTCTACGAGCAGTACTTC.

V is TRBV2 and J is TRBJ2-7; weak D call: TRBD2 (6 bases). This CDR3 region has 14 residues. The germline V and J ends were trimmed by 8 bases and 3 bases, with 17 bases remaining between them. CDR1 is SNHLY and CDR2 is FYNNEI in the germline V gene. CDR3 sequence: CASSAGPQDYEQYF. The CDR3 DNA sequence: TGTGCCAGCTCAGCGGGCCCCCAGGACTACGAGCAGTACTTC.

V gene TRBV7-8 combines with J gene TRBJ2-2, with D possibly matching TRBD2 (5 bases). The CDR3 length is 14 residues. Trimming took 10 bases from V and 5 from J, leaving 17 bases between them. The germline V gene encodes CDR1 SGHVS and CDR2 FQNEAQ. The CDR3 region is CATRRSVVTGELFF. CDR3 bases: TGTGCCACCCGGAGGAGCGTGGTTACCGGGGAGCTGTTTTTT.

This clonotype was picked up many times. For the CDR3, the DNA is TGTGCCACCAGCAGAGATCGAGATAGCGCCGGGGAGCTGTTTTTT. Protein: CATSRDRDSAGELFF. The chain is built from TRBV15 and TRBJ2-2; perhaps TRBD2 as D (5 bases). V was trimmed by 0 bases and J by 6 bases, leaving 11 bases between them. CDR3 length equals 15 residues. The germline gives CDR1 LNHNV, CDR2 YYDKDF (reference sequence).

Comments on this clonotype: One end of the junction is discordant with germline, which a read error may explain. V usage is TRBV5-1 and J usage is TRBJ2-1, with D possibly TRBD1 on 6 matching bases. The germline gives CDR1 SGHRS, CDR2 YFSETQ. The CDR3 has 11 amino acids. The CDR3, as DNA: TGCGCCAGCACAAGGGACAAAGAGCAGTTCTTC. It codes for CASTRDKEQFF.

This clonotype was detected many times. The V call is TRBV29-1, the J call TRBJ2-7, with 8 bases aligning to TRBD1. The germline V gene encodes CDR1 SQVTM and CDR2 ANQGSEA. The V and J ends lost 3 bases and 3 bases, in that order; junction bases with no gene match: 4. CDR3 length: 13 residues. The CDR3 bases are TGCAGCGTTGAGGGGACAGGCCTCTACGAGCAGTACTTC. As protein: CSVEGTGLYEQYF.

This clonotype was seen more than once but under ten times. The chain combines TRBV11-3 with TRBJ2-3; possible D gene TRBD2, 5 bases. The CDR3 sequence is 11 residues long. CDR1 and CDR2 (germline): SGHNT, YENEEA. V dropped 4 bases and J dropped 8 bases, with 7 bases sitting between them. This chain's CDR3 is CASSSGGTQYF. The CDR3 DNA follows: TGTGCCAGCAGCTCCGGAGGTACGCAGTATTTT.

A few counts support this clonotype. The V gene is TRBV29-1, the J gene TRBJ2-7; TRBD2 is a possible D gene (6 bases). V was shortened by 6 bases and J by 6 bases, with 21 bases between the two germline ends. The CDR3 is 14 residues long. Germline V gives CDR1 SQVTM, CDR2 ANQGSEA. CDR3 region: CSVGGGQRGVEQYF. The CDR3 nucleotides are TGCAGCGTGGGAGGAGGGCAACGCGGGGTCGAGCAGTACTTC.

The chain uses TRBV28 and TRBJ2-7, with D possibly being TRBD2 (5 bases). The CDR3 spans 12 residues. Germline CDR1 and CDR2: MDHEN and SYDVKM. Trimming cost V 3 bases and J 10 bases, with 13 bases left between them. The CDR3 protein is CASSLPSTRQYF. CDR3 DNA sequence: TGTGCCAGCAGTTTGCCCAGCACTAGACAGTACTTC.

This clonotype was found a few times. The chain uses TRBV14 and TRBJ2-3; D call uncertain. This CDR3 spans 14 amino acids. The V gene's germline CDR1 is SGHDN and CDR2 FVKESK. V was cut by 3 bases and J by 0 bases, with 7 bases left in between. The CDR3 DNA reads as TGTGCCAGCAGCCAGGACCGTAGCACAGATACGCAGTATTTT. Protein product: CASSQDRSTDTQYF.

V is TRBV7-2 and J is TRBJ1-2, with a weak D call TRBD1 (5 bases). CDR1 is SGHTA, CDR2 FQGNSA, per germline. Deletions cut 5 bases from V and 0 bases from J, with 10 bases between. This CDR3 region has 14 residues. CDR3 region: CASSQWGANYGYTF. The DNA of the CDR3 is TGTGCCAGCAGCCAATGGGGGGCTAACTATGGCTACACCTTC. The entire variable domain, with the rest obtained from reference TRBV7-2 and TRBJ1-2, is as follows: GAGVSQSPSNKVTEKGKDVELRCDPISGHTALYWYRQSLGQGLEFLIYFQGNSAPDKSGLPSDRFSAERTGGSVSTLTIQRTQQEDSAVYLCASSQWGANYGYTFGSGTRLTVV.

The V and J genes are TRBV7-9 and TRBJ2-3, with D tentatively TRBD1 (6 bases). CDR3 length equals 12 residues. From germline, CDR1 is SEHNR and CDR2 FQNEAQ (reference sequence). V was pared by 6 bases and J by 6 bases, with 10 bases between. This chain's CDR3 is CASRRRGDTQYF. In DNA form, the CDR3 reads TGTGCCAGCAGACGCAGGGGCGATACGCAGTATTTT.

Only a few counts were recorded for this clonotype. The gene calls are TRBV5-1 and TRBJ2-2; 12 nucleotides line up with TRBD2. From germline, CDR1 is SGHRS and CDR2 YFSETQ. The CDR3 is 18 residues long. Trimming removed 4 bases from V and 7 bases from J; junction bases left unmatched: 14. As DNA, the CDR3 is TGCGCCAGCAGCCCCAGGACTAGCGGGGAAGCCGGTGGCGGGGAGCTGTTTTTT. It is translated as CASSPRTSGEAGGGELFF.

Many counts were recorded for this clonotype. This chain uses TRBV4-2 with TRBJ2-5, with 9 nucleotides matching TRBD2. Trimming removed 1 base from V and 5 bases from J; junction bases left unmatched: 8. This CDR3 comprises 16 residues. The germline CDR1 and CDR2 sequences are LGHNA and YNFKEQ. Written as DNA, the CDR3 is TGTGCCAGCAGCCAAGTGGTTCAGAGCGGGGGGGAGACCCAGTACTTC. As protein: CASSQVVQSGGETQYF.

The chain is built from TRBV7-9 and TRBJ2-7; the D is unclear. The CDR3 runs 13 residues. Trimming took 5 bases from V and 5 from J, leaving 13 bases between them. Germline CDR1 and CDR2: SEHNR and FQNEAQ (reference sequence). CDR3 nucleotides: TGTGCCAGCAGCACCCCCTTAGACCACGAGCAGTACTTC. This codes for CASSTPLDHEQYF. Drawing the rest from reference TRBV7-9 and TRBJ2-7, the complete variable domain is DTGVSQNPRHKITKRGQNVTFRCDPISEHNRLYWYRQTLGQGPEFLTYFQNEAQLEKSRLLSDRFSAERPKGSFSTLEIQRTEQGDSAMYLCASSTPLDHEQYFGPGTRLTVT.